This T cell receptor (beta chain) was sequenced for a study of identical twins. Study-level points and caveats: A cross-sectional statistical analysis, not follow-up of the same donors, supported the conclusions. Abundant cord blood beta clonotypes carried fewer insertions; memory repertoires showed none. Recombination models fit unrelated individuals' TCR alpha sharing but underestimated twins'.

As to this clonotype: Its specificity is not known.

Everyone who donated was a healthy Caucasian. CDR3 size: 12 residues. The germline V gene has CDR1 LGHDT and CDR2 YNNKEL (reference sequence). The ends were cut back, 5 bases at V and 7 bases at J, with 9 bases in the middle. Via MiXCR, TCRdb re-called the 5' RACE reads, giving one row per CDR3 protein. The profile shows around 370,000 distinct CDR3 sequences, roughly 9% of them singletons. The chain carries TRBV3-1 and TRBJ2-1, with unresolved D. This clonotype originated in a woman aged 45-59 years in good health. The specimen was naive T cells sorted from blood. CDR3 nucleotide sequence: TGTGCCAGCAGCAGAGGAAGGAATGAGCAGTTCTTC. Residues: CASSRGRNEQFF.